This T cell receptor beta chain was retrieved from a study of T-cell memory formation after mild COVID-19. The wider study: Largely, the TCR clusters proved donor specific.

Concerning this clonotype: Its matching antigen is unknown.

Points from the study as a whole: In second-wave clones peaking day 37, SARS-CoV-2 specificity remained unconfirmed. Chiefly within CM and EM were the contracting CD4+ clones; CD8+ ones were within EMRA.

MiXCR, applied by TCRdb to the 5' RACE reads, yields one record per CDR3 protein. This repertoire shows roughly 320,000 distinct CDR3 sequences, around 28% found once; its top ten account for roughly 13%. This sequence was found in an adult woman who had mild COVID-19 (a few samples of this study predate the infection). Cell type and time point are not known. Sequences were obtained from PBMCs or a T cell subset sorted from them (not recorded which).

The CDR3 DNA reads TGTGCCAGCTCGCGGGACAGGTTAACGAACACTGAAGCTTTCTTT. It specifies CASSRDRLTNTEAFF. The J gene is TRBJ1-1, the V gene TRBV18, with TRBD1 matching over 8 bases. V was clipped by 6 bases and J by 1 base; unmatched bases: 7. CDR1 and CDR2 from the germline V gene are KGHSH and LQKENI. The CDR3 contains 15 residues.